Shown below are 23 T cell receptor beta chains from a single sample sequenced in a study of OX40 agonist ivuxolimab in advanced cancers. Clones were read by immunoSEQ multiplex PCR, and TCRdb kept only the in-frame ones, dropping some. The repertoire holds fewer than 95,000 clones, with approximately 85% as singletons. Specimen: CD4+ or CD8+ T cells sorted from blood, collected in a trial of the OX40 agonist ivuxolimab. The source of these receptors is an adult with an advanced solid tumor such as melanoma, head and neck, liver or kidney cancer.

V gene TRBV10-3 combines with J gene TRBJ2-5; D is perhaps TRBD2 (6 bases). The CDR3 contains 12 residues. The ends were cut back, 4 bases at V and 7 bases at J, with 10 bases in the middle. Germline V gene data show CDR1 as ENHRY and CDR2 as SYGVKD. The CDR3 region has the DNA TGTGCCATCAGTGGTCAGGAGGGGACCCAGTACTTC. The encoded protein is CAISGQEGTQYF.

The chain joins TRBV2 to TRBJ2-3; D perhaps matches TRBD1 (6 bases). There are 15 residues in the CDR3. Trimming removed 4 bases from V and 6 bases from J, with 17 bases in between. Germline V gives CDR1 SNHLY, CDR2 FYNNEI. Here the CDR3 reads CASSGIRQRGDTQYF. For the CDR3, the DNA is TGTGCCAGCAGTGGTATTAGGCAGAGGGGGGATACGCAGTATTTT.

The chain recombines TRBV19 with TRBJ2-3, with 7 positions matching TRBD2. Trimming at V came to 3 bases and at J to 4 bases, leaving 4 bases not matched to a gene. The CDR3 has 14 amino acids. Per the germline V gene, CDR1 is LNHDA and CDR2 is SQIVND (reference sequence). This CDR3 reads CASSIGGGADTQYF. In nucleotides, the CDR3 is TGTGCCAGTAGTATTGGGGGGGGAGCAGATACGCAGTATTTT.

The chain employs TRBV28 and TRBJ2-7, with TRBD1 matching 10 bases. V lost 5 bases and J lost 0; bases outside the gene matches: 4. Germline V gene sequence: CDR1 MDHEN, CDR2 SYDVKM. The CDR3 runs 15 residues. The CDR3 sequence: CASSTGQGTSYEQYF. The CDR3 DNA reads TGTGCCAGCAGTACGGGACAGGGGACCTCCTACGAGCAGTACTTC.

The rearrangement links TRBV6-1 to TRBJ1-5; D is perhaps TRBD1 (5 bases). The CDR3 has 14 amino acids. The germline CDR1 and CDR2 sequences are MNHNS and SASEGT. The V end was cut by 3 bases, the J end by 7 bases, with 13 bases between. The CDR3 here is CASSDGQGGQPQHF. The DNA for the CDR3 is TGTGCCAGCAGTGATGGGCAGGGTGGACAGCCCCAGCATTTT.

CDR3 region: CASSVSAGTDNYGYTF. CDR3 DNA sequence: TGTGCCAGCAGCGTGTCAGCCGGGACAGACAACTATGGCTACACCTTC. The gene calls are TRBV9 and TRBJ1-2; 7 bases map to TRBD1. The CDR3 length is 16 residues. J was trimmed by 2 bases and V by 2 bases; bases with no gene match: 9. Germline V gene data show CDR1 as SGDLS and CDR2 as YYNGEE.

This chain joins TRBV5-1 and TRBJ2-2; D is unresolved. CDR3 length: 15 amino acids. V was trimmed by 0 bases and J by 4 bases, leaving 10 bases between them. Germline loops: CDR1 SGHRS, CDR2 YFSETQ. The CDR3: CASSLDVSPTGELFF. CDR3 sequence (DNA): TGCGCCAGCAGCTTGGACGTAAGCCCCACCGGGGAGCTGTTTTTT. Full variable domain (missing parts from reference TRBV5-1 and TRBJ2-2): KAGVTQTPRYLIKTRGQQVTLSCSPISGHRSVSWYQQTPGQGLQFLFEYFSETQRNKGNFPGRFSGRQFSNSRSEMNVSTLELGDSALYLCASSLDVSPTGELFFGEGSRLTVL.

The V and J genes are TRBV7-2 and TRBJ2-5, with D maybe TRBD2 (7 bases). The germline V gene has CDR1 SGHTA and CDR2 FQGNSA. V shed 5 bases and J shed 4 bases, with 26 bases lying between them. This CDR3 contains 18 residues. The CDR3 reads CASSRPAAGAHILETQYF. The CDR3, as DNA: TGTGCCAGCAGCCGACCGGCGGCGGGGGCTCACATTTTAGAGACCCAGTACTTC.

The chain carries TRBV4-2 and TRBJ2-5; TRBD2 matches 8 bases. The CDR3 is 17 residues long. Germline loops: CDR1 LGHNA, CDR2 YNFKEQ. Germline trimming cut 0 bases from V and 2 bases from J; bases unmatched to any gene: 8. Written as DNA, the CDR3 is TGTGCCAGCAGCCAAGAATATATGGCGGGGGGACAAGAGACCCAGTACTTC. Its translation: CASSQEYMAGGQETQYF.

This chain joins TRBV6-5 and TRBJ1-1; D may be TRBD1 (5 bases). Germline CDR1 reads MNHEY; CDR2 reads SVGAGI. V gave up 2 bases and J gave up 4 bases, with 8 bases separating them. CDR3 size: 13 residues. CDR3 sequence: CASSYPGSTEAFF. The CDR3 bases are TGTGCCAGCAGTTACCCAGGGTCCACTGAAGCTTTCTTT.

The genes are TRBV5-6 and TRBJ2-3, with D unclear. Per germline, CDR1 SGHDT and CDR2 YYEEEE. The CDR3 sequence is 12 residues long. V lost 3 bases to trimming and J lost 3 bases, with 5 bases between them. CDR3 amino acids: CASSWNTDTQYF. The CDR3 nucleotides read TGTGCCAGCAGCTGGAATACAGATACGCAGTATTTT.

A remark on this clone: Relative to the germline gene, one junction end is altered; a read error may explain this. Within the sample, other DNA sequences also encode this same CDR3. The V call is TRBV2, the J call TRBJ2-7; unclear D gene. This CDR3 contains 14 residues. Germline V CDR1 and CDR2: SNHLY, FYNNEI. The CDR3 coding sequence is TGTGCCAGCAGTGAAAGGCAAAGCTCCTACGAACAGTACTTC. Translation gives CASSERQSSYEQYF.

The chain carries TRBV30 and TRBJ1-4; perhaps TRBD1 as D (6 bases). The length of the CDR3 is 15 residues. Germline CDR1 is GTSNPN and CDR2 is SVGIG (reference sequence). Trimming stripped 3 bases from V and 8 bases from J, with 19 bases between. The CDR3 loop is CAWSRSTQGKEKLFF. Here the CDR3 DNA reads TGTGCCTGGAGCCGATCCACCCAGGGGAAAGAAAAACTGTTTTTT.

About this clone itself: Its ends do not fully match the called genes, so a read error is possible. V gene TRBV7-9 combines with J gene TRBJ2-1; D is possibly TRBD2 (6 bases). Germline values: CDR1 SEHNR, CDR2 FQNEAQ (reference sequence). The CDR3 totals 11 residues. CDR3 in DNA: TGTGCCAGCAGCTACCGGGGCGGGGAGGTCTTC. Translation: CASSYRGGEVF.

The CDR3 DNA reads as TGCGCCAGCAGCTTCAACCGGGGGGCCAGCTCCTACGAGCAGTACTTC. Translating it yields CASSFNRGASSYEQYF. This chain links TRBV5-1 with TRBJ2-7; perhaps TRBD2 as D (7 bases). Germline V gene data show CDR1 as SGHRS and CDR2 as YFSETQ. The CDR3 spans 16 residues. V was trimmed by 2 bases and J by 0 bases, leaving 15 bases between them.

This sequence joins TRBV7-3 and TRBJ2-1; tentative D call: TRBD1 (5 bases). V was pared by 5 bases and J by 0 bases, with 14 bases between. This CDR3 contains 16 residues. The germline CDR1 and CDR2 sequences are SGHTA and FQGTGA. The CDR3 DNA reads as TGTGCCAGCAGCCCAAGTGGGGCCAGCTCCTACAATGAGCAGTTCTTC. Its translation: CASSPSGASSYNEQFF.

CDR3 in DNA: TGTGCCAGCAGTTCGGGACAGGAGTCCTATGGCTACACCTTC. It yields the protein CASSSGQESYGYTF. V usage is TRBV28 and J usage is TRBJ1-2, with 8 bases fitting TRBD1. There are 14 residues in the CDR3. Germline assignment: CDR1 MDHEN and CDR2 SYDVKM. The J segment lost 4 bases and the V segment lost 4 bases, leaving 5 bases of the junction unmatched.

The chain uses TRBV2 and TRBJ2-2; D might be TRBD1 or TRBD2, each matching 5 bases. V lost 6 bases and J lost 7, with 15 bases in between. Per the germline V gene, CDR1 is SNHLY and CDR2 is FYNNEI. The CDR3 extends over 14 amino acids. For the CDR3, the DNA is TGTGCCAGCAGCTCCCTGGGGGACGTCGGGGAGCTGTTTTTT. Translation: CASSSLGDVGELFF. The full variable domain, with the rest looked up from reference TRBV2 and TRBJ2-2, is EPEVTQTPSHQVTQMGQEVILRCVPISNHLYFYWYRQILGQKVEFLVSFYNNEISEKSEIFDDQFSVERPDGSNFTLKIRSTKLEDSAMYFCASSSLGDVGELFFGEGSRLTVL.

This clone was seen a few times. Written as DNA, the CDR3 is TGTGCCAGCAGTGAACAGGGGTTTGCGAACACCGGGGAGCTGTTTTTT. Amino acids: CASSEQGFANTGELFF. The chain recombines TRBV2 with TRBJ2-2, with D perhaps matching TRBD1 (6 bases). V gave up 2 bases and J gave up 0 bases, with 10 bases separating them. From germline, CDR1 is SNHLY and CDR2 FYNNEI. The CDR3 covers 16 residues. The entire variable domain, with the rest obtained from reference TRBV2 and TRBJ2-2, is as follows: EPEVTQTPSHQVTQMGQEVILRCVPISNHLYFYWYRQILGQKVEFLVSFYNNEISEKSEIFDDQFSVERPDGSNFTLKIRSTKLEDSAMYFCASSEQGFANTGELFFGEGSRLTVL.

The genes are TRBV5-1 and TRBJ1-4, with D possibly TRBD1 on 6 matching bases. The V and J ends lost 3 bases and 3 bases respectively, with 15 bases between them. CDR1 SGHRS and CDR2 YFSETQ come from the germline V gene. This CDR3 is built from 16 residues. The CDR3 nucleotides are TGCGCCAGCAGCTCCTCTGTACAGGGATCTAATGAAAAACTGTTTTTT. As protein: CASSSSVQGSNEKLFF.

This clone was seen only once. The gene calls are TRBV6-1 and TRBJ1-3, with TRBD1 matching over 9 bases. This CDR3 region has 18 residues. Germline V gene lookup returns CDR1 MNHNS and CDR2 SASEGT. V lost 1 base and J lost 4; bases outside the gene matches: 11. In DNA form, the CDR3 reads TGTGCCAGCAGTGAAGGACAGGGGGTCGGAGGTCGGGGAAACACCATATATTTT. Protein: CASSEGQGVGGRGNTIYF.

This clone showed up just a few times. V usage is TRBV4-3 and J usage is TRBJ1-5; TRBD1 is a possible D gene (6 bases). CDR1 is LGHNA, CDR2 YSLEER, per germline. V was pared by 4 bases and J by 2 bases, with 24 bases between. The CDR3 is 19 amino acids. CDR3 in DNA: TGCGCCAGCAGCCCAACAACAGGGTCGGGGACTATACGCAATCAGCCCCAGCATTTT. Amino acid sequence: CASSPTTGSGTIRNQPQHF.

The chain's CDR3 is CASSARNSYEQYF. CDR3 nucleotides: TGTGCCAGCAGCGCGAGGAACTCCTACGAGCAGTACTTC. The chain couples TRBV7-9 to TRBJ2-7; D gene unclear. Germline V lookup: CDR1 SEHNR, CDR2 FQNEAQ (reference sequence). CDR3 length: 13 amino acids. Between the trimmed V and J ends, which lost 5 bases and 0 bases, there was a span of 8 bases. The whole variable domain, remainder taken from reference TRBV7-9 and TRBJ2-7, is DTGVSQNPRHKITKRGQNVTFRCDPISEHNRLYWYRQTLGQGPEFLTYFQNEAQLEKSRLLSDRFSAERPKGSFSTLEIQRTEQGDSAMYLCASSARNSYEQYFGPGTRLTVT.